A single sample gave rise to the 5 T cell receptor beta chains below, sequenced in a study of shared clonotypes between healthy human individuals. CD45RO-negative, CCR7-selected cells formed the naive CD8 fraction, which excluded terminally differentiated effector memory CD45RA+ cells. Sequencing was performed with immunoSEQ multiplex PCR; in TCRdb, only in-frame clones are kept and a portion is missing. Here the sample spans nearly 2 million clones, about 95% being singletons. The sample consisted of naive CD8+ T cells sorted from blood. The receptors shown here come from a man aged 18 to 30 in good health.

In nucleotides, the CDR3 is TGTGCCAGCTCGGTAGCGGGAGGCCCCGGCAATGAGCAGTTCTTC. This translates into CASSVAGGPGNEQFF. The V call is TRBV18, the J call TRBJ2-1; 10 nucleotides agree with TRBD2. V shed 6 bases and J 6 bases; nucleotides not matched to a gene: 8. The CDR3 sequence is 15 residues long. CDR1 is KGHSH, CDR2 LQKENI, per germline. The variable domain in full, completed from reference TRBV18 and TRBJ2-1, reads NAGVMQNPRHLVRRRGQEARLRCSPMKGHSHVYWYRQLPEEGLKFMVYLQKENIIDESGMPKERFSAEFPKEGPSILRIQQVVRGDSAAYFCASSVAGGPGNEQFFGPGTRLTVL.

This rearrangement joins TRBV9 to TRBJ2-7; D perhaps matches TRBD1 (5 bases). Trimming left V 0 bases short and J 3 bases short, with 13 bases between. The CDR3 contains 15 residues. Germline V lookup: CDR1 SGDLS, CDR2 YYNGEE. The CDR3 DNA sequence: TGTGCCAGCAGCGTAGCCGACAGTTCCTACTACGAGCAGTACTTC. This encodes CASSVADSSYYEQYF.

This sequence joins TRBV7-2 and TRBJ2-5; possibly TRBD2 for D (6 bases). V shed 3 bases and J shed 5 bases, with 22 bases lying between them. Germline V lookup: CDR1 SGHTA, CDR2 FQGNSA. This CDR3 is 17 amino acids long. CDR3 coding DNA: TGTGCCAGCAGCTTCGGGGCGGGAATCGGAGAAACGGAGACCCAGTACTTC. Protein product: CASSFGAGIGETETQYF.

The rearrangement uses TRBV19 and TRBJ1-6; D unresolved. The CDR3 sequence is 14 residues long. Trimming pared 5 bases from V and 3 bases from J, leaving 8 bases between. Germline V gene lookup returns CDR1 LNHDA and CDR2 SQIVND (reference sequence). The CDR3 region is CASSDFGYNSPLHF. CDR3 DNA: TGTGCCAGTAGTGACTTCGGCTATAATTCACCCCTCCACTTT.

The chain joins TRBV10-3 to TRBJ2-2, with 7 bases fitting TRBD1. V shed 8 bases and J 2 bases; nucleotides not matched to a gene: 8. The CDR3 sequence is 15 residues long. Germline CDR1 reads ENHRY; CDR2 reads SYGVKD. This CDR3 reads CAIQNQGDNTGELFF. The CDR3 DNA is TGTGCCATCCAGAATCAGGGGGACAACACCGGGGAGCTGTTTTTT.